The T cell receptor (beta chain) described here comes from a study of CD8 T cells in ankylosing spondylitis (dated by TCRdb to about 2017). With regard to the full study: The study set out to find disease-linked TCR variants by profiling T cell receptor beta repertoires in ankylosing spondylitis patients and healthy donors. The whole study cohort included 85 to 120 healthy donors and around 25 ankylosing spondylitis patients. Peripheral blood was sampled, and synovial fluid was additionally collected from ankylosing spondylitis patients. The paper's findings and limits, for the study overall: A TCR beta motif made up of several highly homologous amino acid variants appeared to be characteristic of blood from ankylosing spondylitis patients. The disease-linked clones had a CD8+ phenotype and were found at relatively low frequencies in peripheral blood. Some TCR beta motif variants had previously been reported in synovial fluid and blood of reactive arthritis patients, which suggested common disease-initiation mechanisms. Significant enrichment of the disease-linked clones was reported in matched synovial fluid samples from ankylosing spondylitis patients.

CDR1 and CDR2 are read off the germline V gene (reference sequence) as MNHEY and SMNVEV. Germline trimming amounts to 5 bases on V and 1 base on J, with 8 as the count of junction bases outside the gene matches. The cysteine opens and the phenylalanine closes a CDR3 of 16 amino acids. Only the CDR3 part of the read is kept: 48 bases, read in frame from the first base. Data came from an Illumina HiSeq 2500. Quantitative 5'-RACE with molecular barcodes was the method used to prepare the TCR beta libraries. Concerning the study's data processing: A new computational method based on a probabilistic model of VDJ rearrangement was used to identify disease-linked TCR variants. TCRdb cleaned the public reads at Q25 with fastp, built clones with MiXCR and kept in-frame beta chains. Rows are combined by CDR3 protein, so each entry shows the most common genes and DNA. Here the V and J calls rest on TCRdb's processing, not on the authors' analysis. In this sample the table shows hundreds of thousands of distinct CDR3 sequences, about a sixth of which occur a single time. 1% of the sample comes from the top ten.

This clonotype was counted ten times or more. Its antigen is not yet known. Base qualities are not provided; no much larger clone lies one nucleotide away. Recombination linked TRBV27 to TRBJ2-1; TRBD2 matches 7 bases in the middle. The sample consisted of blood, either unsorted or a sorted T cell fraction (not recorded which). This sequence was found in a male donor with ankylosing spondylitis. The nucleotides read TGTGCCAGCAGTCCCACGTGGCGGGAGTCCTACAATGAGCAGTTCTTC. Translated, this gives CASSPTWRESYNEQFF.